The rows below give T cell receptor beta chains drawn from one sample of a study of naive and memory T cell subsets. One entry per CDR3 protein, called by TCRdb with MiXCR from the UMI-ligation and nested PCR reads. The sample contains tens of thousands of distinct CDR3 sequences, less than 15% of which appear only once. The sequencing sample was made of effector memory CD4+ T cells from blood. Source of these receptors: a human donor in good health. The CDR3 runs from the conserved cysteine through the conserved F or W. The D gene is left open where the match is weak. Some rows mark clone size as missing; the rest say once, few, many or name a class of expanded clone.

v_gene: TRBV5-2
d_gene: -
abundance: -
j_gene: TRBJ2-3
CDR3aa: CASKASGNPDTQYF
CDR3nt: TGTGCCAGCAAGGCTAGCGGGAATCCAGATACGCAGTATTTT

v_gene: TRBV28
d_gene: TRBD2
abundance: few
j_gene: TRBJ2-1
CDR3aa: CASSINSGSSYNEQFF
CDR3nt: TGTGCCAGCAGTATTAATAGCGGGAGCTCCTACAATGAGCAGTTCTTC

v_gene: TRBV28
d_gene: TRBD1
abundance: many
j_gene: TRBJ2-5
CDR3aa: CASSSGQGEQTQYF
CDR3nt: TGTGCCAGCAGTTCCGGACAGGGCGAACAGACCCAGTACTTC

v_gene: TRBV5-1
d_gene: -
abundance: -
j_gene: TRBJ2-1
CDR3aa: CASSLEASSYNEQFF
CDR3nt: TGCGCCAGCAGCTTGGAGGCGAGCTCCTACAATGAGCAGTTCTTC

v_gene: TRBV30
d_gene: -
abundance: few
j_gene: TRBJ1-6
CDR3aa: CAWGTDNSPLHF
CDR3nt: TGTGCCTGGGGGACGGATAATTCACCCCTCCACTTT

v_gene: TRBV5-4
d_gene: -
abundance: many
j_gene: TRBJ2-7
CDR3aa: CASSLFRPQGSYEQYF
CDR3nt: TGTGCCAGCAGCTTGTTCCGGCCCCAGGGGTCCTACGAGCAGTACTTC

v_gene: TRBV28
d_gene: -
abundance: many
j_gene: TRBJ2-2
CDR3aa: CASSSRDMNTGELFF
CDR3nt: TGTGCCAGCAGTTCACGCGACATGAACACCGGGGAGCTGTTTTTT

v_gene: TRBV6-5
d_gene: -
abundance: -
j_gene: TRBJ1-6
CDR3aa: CASSSGTGNSPLHF
CDR3nt: TGTGCCAGCAGTTCCGGGACGGGGAATTCACCCCTCCACTTT

v_gene: TRBV10-1
d_gene: TRBD2
abundance: -
j_gene: TRBJ2-3
CDR3aa: CASSEVAGPLDTQYF
CDR3nt: TGCGCCAGCAGTGAAGTAGCGGGACCATTGGATACGCAGTATTTT

v_gene: TRBV7-2
d_gene: TRBD2
abundance: -
j_gene: TRBJ2-3
CDR3aa: CASSLMTSGIGMADTQYF
CDR3nt: TGTGCCAGCAGCCTAATGACTAGCGGGATAGGCATGGCAGATACGCAGTATTTT

v_gene: TRBV24-1
d_gene: TRBD1
abundance: few
j_gene: TRBJ2-2
CDR3aa: CATSDPSGGNTGELFF
CDR3nt: TGTGCCACCAGTGATCCATCAGGGGGAAACACCGGGGAGCTGTTTTTT

v_gene: TRBV12-3/TRBV12-4
d_gene: TRBD2
abundance: -
j_gene: TRBJ2-1
CDR3aa: CASRTRTSTQGEQFF
CDR3nt: TGTGCCAGCAGGACTCGGACTAGCACCCAGGGTGAGCAGTTCTTC

v_gene: TRBV6-1
d_gene: -
abundance: -
j_gene: TRBJ2-1
CDR3aa: CASTKDGGAYNEQFF
CDR3nt: TGTGCCAGCACTAAGGACGGCGGAGCCTACAATGAGCAGTTCTTC

v_gene: TRBV27
d_gene: -
abundance: many
j_gene: TRBJ2-5
CDR3aa: CASRSGGSGETQYF
CDR3nt: TGTGCCAGCAGGAGTGGGGGGTCAGGGGAGACCCAGTACTTC

v_gene: TRBV10-3
d_gene: -
abundance: -
j_gene: TRBJ1-1
CDR3aa: CAVGQNTEAFF
CDR3nt: TGTGCCGTGGGGCAGAACACTGAAGCTTTCTTT

v_gene: TRBV7-3
d_gene: -
abundance: -
j_gene: TRBJ2-3
CDR3aa: CASSRSATDTQYF
CDR3nt: TGTGCCAGCAGTCGGTCGGCGACAGATACGCAGTATTTT

v_gene: TRBV20-1
d_gene: -
abundance: -
j_gene: TRBJ2-3
CDR3aa: CSARRTSDTQYF
CDR3nt: TGCAGTGCTAGACGCACTAGCGATACGCAGTATTTT

v_gene: TRBV12-3/TRBV12-4
d_gene: -
abundance: -
j_gene: TRBJ1-1
CDR3aa: CASSSLTGRNTEAFF
CDR3nt: TGTGCCAGCAGTTCTTTGACAGGACGGAACACTGAAGCTTTCTTT

v_gene: TRBV29-1
d_gene: -
abundance: medium-sized
j_gene: TRBJ2-1
CDR3aa: CSVEFATPSLIYNEQFF
CDR3nt: TGCAGCGTTGAATTCGCGACTCCTAGCCTAATCTACAATGAGCAGTTCTTC

v_gene: TRBV2
d_gene: TRBD2
abundance: many
j_gene: TRBJ2-7
CDR3aa: CASSETSGRYEQYF
CDR3nt: TGTGCCAGCAGTGAAACTAGCGGGAGGTACGAGCAGTACTTC

v_gene: TRBV7-2
d_gene: -
abundance: few
j_gene: TRBJ1-6
CDR3aa: CASSSKRVGDAFKASPLHF
CDR3nt: TGTGCCAGCAGCTCCAAACGGGTTGGGGACGCCTTCAAAGCTTCACCCCTCCACTTT

v_gene: TRBV5-6
d_gene: -
abundance: -
j_gene: TRBJ2-3
CDR3aa: CASSLGGEASTDTQYF
CDR3nt: TGTGCCAGCAGCTTGGGAGGTGAAGCTAGCACAGATACGCAGTATTTT

v_gene: TRBV20-1
d_gene: -
abundance: few
j_gene: TRBJ2-2
CDR3aa: CSARTPGNTGELFF
CDR3nt: TGCAGTGCTAGAACTCCAGGGAACACCGGGGAGCTGTTTTTT

v_gene: TRBV6-6
d_gene: -
abundance: -
j_gene: TRBJ2-3
CDR3aa: CASSRESQAQYF
CDR3nt: TGTGCCAGCAGTAGAGAATCGCAAGCGCAGTATTTT

v_gene: TRBV28
d_gene: -
abundance: -
j_gene: TRBJ2-1
CDR3aa: CASSFRYNEQFF
CDR3nt: TGTGCCAGCAGTTTTAGATACAATGAGCAGTTCTTC

v_gene: TRBV30
d_gene: -
abundance: once
j_gene: TRBJ1-2
CDR3aa: CAWSVHLYGYTF
CDR3nt: TGTGCCTGGAGTGTTCACCTCTATGGCTACACCTTC

v_gene: TRBV6-1
d_gene: TRBD1
abundance: few
j_gene: TRBJ2-1
CDR3aa: CASRGTGGYNEQFF
CDR3nt: TGTGCCAGCAGGGGGACAGGGGGCTATAATGAGCAGTTCTTC

v_gene: TRBV27
d_gene: TRBD2
abundance: -
j_gene: TRBJ2-2
CDR3aa: CASRGTSGVGELFF
CDR3nt: TGTGCCAGCAGGGGGACTAGCGGGGTCGGGGAGCTGTTTTTT

v_gene: TRBV30
d_gene: TRBD1
abundance: many
j_gene: TRBJ2-6
CDR3aa: CAWSVIHRGPGANVLTF
CDR3nt: TGTGCCTGGAGTGTAATTCACAGGGGGCCTGGGGCCAACGTCCTGACTTTC

v_gene: TRBV20-1
d_gene: -
abundance: medium-sized
j_gene: TRBJ2-3
CDR3aa: CSAGTRAHFYTDTQYF
CDR3nt: TGCAGTGCTGGCACCCGGGCCCACTTTTACACAGATACGCAGTATTTT

v_gene: TRBV29-1
d_gene: -
abundance: -
j_gene: TRBJ1-3
CDR3aa: CSVRGGNTIYF
CDR3nt: TGCAGCGTTCGAGGGGGAAACACCATATATTTT

v_gene: TRBV6-2/TRBV6-3
d_gene: TRBD2
abundance: many
j_gene: TRBJ2-4
CDR3aa: CASSYFGPQGGKNIQYF
CDR3nt: TGTGCCAGCAGTTACTTCGGGCCCCAGGGAGGGAAAAACATTCAGTACTTC

v_gene: TRBV5-4
d_gene: TRBD2
abundance: few
j_gene: TRBJ2-5
CDR3aa: CASSSPSGSAQTQYF
CDR3nt: TGTGCCAGCAGCTCACCCAGCGGGAGCGCTCAGACCCAGTACTTC

v_gene: TRBV20-1
d_gene: -
abundance: many
j_gene: TRBJ1-5
CDR3aa: CSAYRDGNQPQHF
CDR3nt: TGCAGTGCCTACCGGGACGGGAATCAGCCCCAGCATTTT

v_gene: TRBV5-1
d_gene: TRBD2
abundance: -
j_gene: TRBJ2-7
CDR3aa: CASSFSLAGGTSEQYF
CDR3nt: TGCGCCAGCAGCTTTAGTCTAGCGGGAGGAACTTCCGAGCAGTACTTC

v_gene: TRBV6-6
d_gene: -
abundance: -
j_gene: TRBJ2-1
CDR3aa: CASIGGASLNEQFF
CDR3nt: TGTGCCAGCATAGGGGGAGCGAGTTTGAATGAGCAGTTCTTC